The T cell receptor beta chain under discussion was sequenced for a study of blood T cell repertoires in COVID-19. Overall study: The study drew acute and convalescent COVID-19 samples from the United States, Italy and Spain. Sources were T cells, B-cell-depleted T cells, or PBMCs; the material itself was cDNA or gDNA.

In the original processing: Quantification of nucleated cells was approximated via reference gene primer amplification. The data were produced by immunoSEQ multiplex PCR, yet TCRdb's version contains in-frame clones alone and is incomplete. V and J calls and clone size follow that table, whereas D and trimming were derived from the DNA. The sample shows some 200,000 clones, roughly nine tenths of them seen only once. V was trimmed by 8 bases and J by 5 bases, leaving 13 bases between them. Looked up from germline, CDR1 is ENHRY and CDR2 is SYGVKD. CDR3 size: 12 residues. This receptor was obtained from a woman in her 70s with acute or convalescent COVID-19. This sequence joins TRBV10-3 and TRBJ2-7, with a tentative D call TRBD2 (6 bases). The sample taken for sequencing was peripheral blood. CDR3 sequence: CAIRDFVHEQYF. CDR3 bases: TGTGCCATCCGGGACTTTGTCCACGAGCAGTACTTC.